What follows are 5 T cell receptor beta chains derived from one specimen sequenced in a study of blood T cell repertoires in COVID-19. TCRdb's copy holds only in-frame clones and misses some; the assay was immunoSEQ multiplex PCR. The sample lists fewer than 250,000 clones, roughly 87% seen once, with about 2.5% in the top ten. Sequenced sample: PBMCs or T cells enriched from blood (not recorded which). Every receptor here comes from a woman aged 25 to 39 with acute COVID-19.

The V call is TRBV7-2, the J call TRBJ1-4, with 9 bases aligning to TRBD1. CDR1 is SGHTA and CDR2 is FQGNSA in the germline V gene. The CDR3 runs 18 residues. Losses at the gene ends were 5 bases for V and 8 bases for J; bases not matched to a gene: 18. CDR3: CASSPSIHLGQGDEKLFF. CDR3 DNA sequence: TGTGCCAGCAGCCCCTCTATCCACCTGGGACAGGGAGACGAAAAACTGTTTTTT.

The J gene is TRBJ2-2, the V gene TRBV29-1, with TRBD1 matching 8 bases. Germline values: CDR1 SQVTM, CDR2 ANQGSEA. Unmatched junction bases numbered 3, after V lost 1 base and J lost 5 bases. CDR3 size: 14 residues. CDR3: CSVEGQGATGELFF. CDR3 nucleotides: TGCAGCGTTGAAGGTCAGGGGGCGACCGGGGAGCTGTTTTTT.

The CDR3 protein is CASGDRTGTEAFF. The CDR3 region has the DNA TGTGCCAGTGGAGACAGGACGGGGACTGAAGCTTTCTTT. V usage is TRBV19 and J usage is TRBJ1-1, with D possibly TRBD1 on 6 matching bases. The CDR3 contains 13 residues. V dropped 8 bases and J dropped 5 bases, with 15 bases sitting between them. From germline, CDR1 is LNHDA and CDR2 SQIVND (reference sequence).

The chain is built from TRBV7-2 and TRBJ1-2, with 9 bases lining up with TRBD1. The CDR3 has 14 residues. Germline V gene lookup returns CDR1 SGHTA and CDR2 FQGNSA. With V trimmed by 1 base and J by 8 bases, 5 bases remained unmatched. Written as DNA, the CDR3 is TGTGCCAGCAGCTTAGGGGGACAGGGTTGGGGCTACACCTTC. Protein product: CASSLGGQGWGYTF.

V usage is TRBV11-1 and J usage is TRBJ2-5; TRBD1 might be the D (6 bases). This CDR3 is 15 amino acids long. Germline lookup yields CDR1 SGHAT and CDR2 FQDESV (reference sequence). The V end was cut by 4 bases, the J end by 1 base, with 13 bases between. CDR3 protein: CASSSLTGTQETQYF. The CDR3 bases are TGTGCCAGCAGCTCATTAACAGGGACCCAAGAGACCCAGTACTTC.